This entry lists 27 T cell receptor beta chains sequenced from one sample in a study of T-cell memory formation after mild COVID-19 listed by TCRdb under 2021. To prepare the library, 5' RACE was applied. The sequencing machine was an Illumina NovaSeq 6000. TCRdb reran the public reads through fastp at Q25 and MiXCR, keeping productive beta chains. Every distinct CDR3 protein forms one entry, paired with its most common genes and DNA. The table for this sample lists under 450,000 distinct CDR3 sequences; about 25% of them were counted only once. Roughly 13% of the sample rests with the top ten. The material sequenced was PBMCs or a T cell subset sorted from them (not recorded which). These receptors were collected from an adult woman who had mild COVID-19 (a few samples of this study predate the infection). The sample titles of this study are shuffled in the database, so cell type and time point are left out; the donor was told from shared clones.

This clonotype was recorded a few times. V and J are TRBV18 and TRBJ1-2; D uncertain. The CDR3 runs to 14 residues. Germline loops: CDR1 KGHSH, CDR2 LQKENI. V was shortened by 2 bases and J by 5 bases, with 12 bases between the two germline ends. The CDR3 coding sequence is TGTGCCAGCTCACCAGGGGTCGGGGATTATGGCTACACCTTC. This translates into CASSPGVGDYGYTF.

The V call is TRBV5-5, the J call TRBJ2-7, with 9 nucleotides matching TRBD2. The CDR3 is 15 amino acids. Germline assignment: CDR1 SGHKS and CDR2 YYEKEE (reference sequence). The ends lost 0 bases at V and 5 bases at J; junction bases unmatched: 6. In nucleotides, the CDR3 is TGTGCCAGCAGCTTGGAAGTAGCGGGAGACCACGAGCAGTACTTC. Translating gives CASSLEVAGDHEQYF.

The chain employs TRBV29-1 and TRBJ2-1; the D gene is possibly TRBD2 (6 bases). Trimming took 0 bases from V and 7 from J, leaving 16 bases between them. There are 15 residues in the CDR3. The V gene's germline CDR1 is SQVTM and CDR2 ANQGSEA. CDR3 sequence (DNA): TGCAGCGTTGAAGAGTGGCGGGGAGGCCTAAATGAGCAGTTCTTC. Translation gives CSVEEWRGGLNEQFF.

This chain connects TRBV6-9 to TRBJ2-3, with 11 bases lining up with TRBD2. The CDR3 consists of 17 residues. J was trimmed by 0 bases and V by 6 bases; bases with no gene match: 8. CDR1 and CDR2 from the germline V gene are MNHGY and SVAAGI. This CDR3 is CASSRPGLAASTDTQYF. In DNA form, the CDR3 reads TGTGCCAGCAGCCGACCGGGACTAGCGGCTAGCACAGATACGCAGTATTTT.

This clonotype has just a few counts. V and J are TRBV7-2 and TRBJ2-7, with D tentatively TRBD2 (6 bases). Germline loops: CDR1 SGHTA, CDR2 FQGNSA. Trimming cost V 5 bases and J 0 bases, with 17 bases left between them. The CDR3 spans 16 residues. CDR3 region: CASSLNSGWSSYEQYF. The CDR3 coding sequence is TGTGCCAGCAGCCTCAACAGCGGGTGGAGCTCCTACGAGCAGTACTTC.

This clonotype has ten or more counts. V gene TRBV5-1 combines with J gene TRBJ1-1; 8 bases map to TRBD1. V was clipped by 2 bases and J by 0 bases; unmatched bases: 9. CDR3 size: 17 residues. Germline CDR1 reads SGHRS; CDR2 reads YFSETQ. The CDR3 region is CASSFTGGMYLNTEAFF. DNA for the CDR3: TGCGCCAGCAGCTTCACAGGGGGTATGTATCTGAACACTGAAGCTTTCTTT. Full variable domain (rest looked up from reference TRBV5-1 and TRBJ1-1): KAGVTQTPRYLIKTRGQQVTLSCSPISGHRSVSWYQQTPGQGLQFLFEYFSETQRNKGNFPGRFSGRQFSNSRSEMNVSTLELGDSALYLCASSFTGGMYLNTEAFFGQGTRLTVV.

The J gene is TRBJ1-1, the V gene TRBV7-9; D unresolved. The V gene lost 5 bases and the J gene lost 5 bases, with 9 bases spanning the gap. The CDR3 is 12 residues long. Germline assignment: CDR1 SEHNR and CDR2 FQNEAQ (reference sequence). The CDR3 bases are TGTGCCAGCAGCAGCCCGGGGACTGAAGCTTTCTTT. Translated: CASSSPGTEAFF.

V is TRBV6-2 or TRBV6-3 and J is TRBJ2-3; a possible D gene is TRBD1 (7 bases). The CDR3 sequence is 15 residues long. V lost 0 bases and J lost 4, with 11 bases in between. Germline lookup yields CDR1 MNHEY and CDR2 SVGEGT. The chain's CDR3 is CASSYSGGGADTQYF. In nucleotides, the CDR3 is TGTGCCAGCAGTTACTCAGGGGGCGGGGCAGATACGCAGTATTTT.

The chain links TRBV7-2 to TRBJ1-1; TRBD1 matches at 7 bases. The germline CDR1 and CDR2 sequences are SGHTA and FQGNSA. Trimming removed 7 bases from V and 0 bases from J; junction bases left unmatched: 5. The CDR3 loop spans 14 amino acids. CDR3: CASTPGQMNTEAFF. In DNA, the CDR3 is TGTGCCAGCACCCCGGGACAGATGAACACTGAAGCTTTCTTT. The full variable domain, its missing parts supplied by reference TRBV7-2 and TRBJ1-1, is GAGVSQSPSNKVTEKGKDVELRCDPISGHTALYWYRQSLGQGLEFLIYFQGNSAPDKSGLPSDRFSAERTGGSVSTLTIQRTQQEDSAVYLCASTPGQMNTEAFFGQGTRLTVV.

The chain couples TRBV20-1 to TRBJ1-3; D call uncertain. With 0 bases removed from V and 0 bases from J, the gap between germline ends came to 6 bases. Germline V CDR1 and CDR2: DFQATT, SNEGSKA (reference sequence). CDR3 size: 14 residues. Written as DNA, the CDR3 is TGCAGTGCTAGAGATCTTTCCTCTGGAAACACCATATATTTT. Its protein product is CSARDLSSGNTIYF.

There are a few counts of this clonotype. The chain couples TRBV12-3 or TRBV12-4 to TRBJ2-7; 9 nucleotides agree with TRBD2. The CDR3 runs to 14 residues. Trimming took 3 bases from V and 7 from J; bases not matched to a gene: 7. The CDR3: CASSFAGGPKEQYF. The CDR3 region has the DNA TGTGCCAGCAGTTTTGCGGGAGGGCCGAAGGAGCAGTACTTC.

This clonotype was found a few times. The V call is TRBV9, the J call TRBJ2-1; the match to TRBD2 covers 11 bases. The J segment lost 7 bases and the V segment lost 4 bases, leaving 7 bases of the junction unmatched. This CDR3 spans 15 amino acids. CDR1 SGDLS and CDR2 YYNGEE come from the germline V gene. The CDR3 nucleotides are TGTGCCAGCAGCCCCACTAGCGGGAGTAGGAATGAGCAGTTCTTC. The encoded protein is CASSPTSGSRNEQFF.

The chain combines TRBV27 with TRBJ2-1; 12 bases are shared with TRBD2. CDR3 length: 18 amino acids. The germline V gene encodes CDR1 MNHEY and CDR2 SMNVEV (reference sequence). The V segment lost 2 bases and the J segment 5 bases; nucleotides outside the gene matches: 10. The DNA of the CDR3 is TGTGCCAGCAGTTTACGTCGACTAGCGGGAGTGGGTAACAATGAGCAGTTCTTC. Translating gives CASSLRRLAGVGNNEQFF.

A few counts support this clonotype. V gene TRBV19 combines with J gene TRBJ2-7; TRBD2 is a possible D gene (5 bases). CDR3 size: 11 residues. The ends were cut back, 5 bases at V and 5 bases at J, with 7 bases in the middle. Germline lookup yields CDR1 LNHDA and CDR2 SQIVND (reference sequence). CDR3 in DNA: TGTGCCAGTAGTGGAGGCCACGAGCAGTACTTC. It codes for CASSGGHEQYF.

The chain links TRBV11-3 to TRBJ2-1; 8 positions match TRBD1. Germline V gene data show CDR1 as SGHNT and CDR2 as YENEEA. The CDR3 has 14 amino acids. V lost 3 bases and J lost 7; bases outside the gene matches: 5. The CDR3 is CASSLTGVKNEQFF. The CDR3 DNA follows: TGTGCCAGCAGCTTGACAGGGGTGAAAAATGAGCAGTTCTTC.

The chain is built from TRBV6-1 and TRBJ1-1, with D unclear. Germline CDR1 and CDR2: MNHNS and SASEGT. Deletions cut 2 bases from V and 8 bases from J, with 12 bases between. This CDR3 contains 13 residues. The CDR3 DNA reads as TGTGCCAGCAGTGAAATGGGAGATGGGGAAGCTTTCTTT. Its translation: CASSEMGDGEAFF.

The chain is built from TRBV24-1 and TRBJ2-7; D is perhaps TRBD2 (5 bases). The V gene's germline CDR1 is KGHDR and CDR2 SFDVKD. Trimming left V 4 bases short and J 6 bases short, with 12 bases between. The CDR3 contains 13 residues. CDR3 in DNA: TGTGCCACCAGTGACCCCCCGAGCGGCGAGCAGTACTTC. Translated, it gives CATSDPPSGEQYF.

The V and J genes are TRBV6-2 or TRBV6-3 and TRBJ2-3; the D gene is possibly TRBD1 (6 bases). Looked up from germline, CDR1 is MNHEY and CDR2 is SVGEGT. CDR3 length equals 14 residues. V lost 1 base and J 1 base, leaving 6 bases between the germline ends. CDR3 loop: CASSYWTGTDTQYF. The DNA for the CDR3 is TGTGCCAGCAGTTACTGGACAGGCACAGATACGCAGTATTTT.

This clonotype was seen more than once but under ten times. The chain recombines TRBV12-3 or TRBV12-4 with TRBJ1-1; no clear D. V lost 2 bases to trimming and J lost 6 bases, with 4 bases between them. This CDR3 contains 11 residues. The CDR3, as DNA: TGTGCCAGCAGTTTATACCCTGAAGCTTTCTTT. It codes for CASSLYPEAFF.

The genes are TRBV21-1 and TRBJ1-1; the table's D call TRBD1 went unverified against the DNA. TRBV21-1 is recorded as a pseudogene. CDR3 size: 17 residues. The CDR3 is CASSLSDGDRDVTEAFF. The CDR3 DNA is TGTGCCAGCAGCCTTTCTGATGGGGACAGGGATGTGACTGAAGCTTTCTTT.

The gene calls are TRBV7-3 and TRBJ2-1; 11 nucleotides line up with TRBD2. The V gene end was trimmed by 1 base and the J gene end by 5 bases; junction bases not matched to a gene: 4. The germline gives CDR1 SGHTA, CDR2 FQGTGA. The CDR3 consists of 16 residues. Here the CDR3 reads CASSLRGTSGNNEQFF. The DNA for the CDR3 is TGTGCCAGCAGCTTAAGAGGGACTAGCGGTAACAATGAGCAGTTCTTC.

The CDR3 coding sequence is TGTGCCAGCAGCCCTATCCCCGGGACAGGGCCCTACGAGCAGTACTTC. This encodes CASSPIPGTGPYEQYF. The chain is built from TRBV7-2 and TRBJ2-7; 9 bases are shared with TRBD1. The CDR3 loop spans 16 amino acids. CDR1 is SGHTA, CDR2 FQGNSA, per germline. The V gene end was trimmed by 5 bases and the J gene end by 2 bases; junction bases not matched to a gene: 10.

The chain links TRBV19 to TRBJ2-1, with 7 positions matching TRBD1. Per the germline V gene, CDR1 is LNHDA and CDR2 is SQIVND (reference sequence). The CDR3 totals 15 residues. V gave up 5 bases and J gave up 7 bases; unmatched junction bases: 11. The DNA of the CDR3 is TGTGCCAGTAGTCCTGTCAATTTACAGGGGAATGAGCAGTTCTTC. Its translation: CASSPVNLQGNEQFF. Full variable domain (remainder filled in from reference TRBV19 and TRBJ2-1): DGGITQSPKYLFRKEGQNVTLSCEQNLNHDAMYWYRQDPGQGLRLIYYSQIVNDFQKGDIAEGYSVSREKKESFPLTVTSAQKNPTAFYLCASSPVNLQGNEQFFGPGTRLTVL.

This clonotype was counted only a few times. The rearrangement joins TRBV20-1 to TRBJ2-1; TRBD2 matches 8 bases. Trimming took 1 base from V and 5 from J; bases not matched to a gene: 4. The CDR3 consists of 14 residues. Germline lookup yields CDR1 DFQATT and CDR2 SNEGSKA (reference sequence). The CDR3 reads CSARGQRENNEQFF. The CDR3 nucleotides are TGCAGTGCTAGAGGCCAGCGGGAGAACAATGAGCAGTTCTTC.

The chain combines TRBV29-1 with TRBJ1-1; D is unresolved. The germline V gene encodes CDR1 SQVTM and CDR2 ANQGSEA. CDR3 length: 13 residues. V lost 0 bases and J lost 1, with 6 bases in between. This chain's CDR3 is CSVEEVGNTEAFF. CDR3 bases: TGCAGCGTTGAAGAAGTAGGGAACACTGAAGCTTTCTTT.

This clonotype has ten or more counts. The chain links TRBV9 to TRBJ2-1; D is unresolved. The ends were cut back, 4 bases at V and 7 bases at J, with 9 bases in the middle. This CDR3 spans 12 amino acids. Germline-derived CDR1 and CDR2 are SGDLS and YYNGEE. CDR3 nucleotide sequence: TGTGCCAGCAGCCGAAGGTTAAATGAGCAGTTCTTC. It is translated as CASSRRLNEQFF.

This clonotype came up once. CDR3 coding DNA: TGCGCCAGCAGCCGCGGCCAGGACAGGGGGTACGAGCAGTACTTC. Its translation: CASSRGQDRGYEQYF. The V call is TRBV5-1, the J call TRBJ2-7; 10 bases fit TRBD1. Germline lookup yields CDR1 SGHRS and CDR2 YFSETQ. This CDR3 has 15 residues. Trimming cost V 4 bases and J 4 bases; bases outside gene matches: 8.